This T cell receptor (beta chain) came from a study of CD4+ T cells in melanoma. Study outcomes and limitations: Neoantigen-specific CD4+ T cells in melanoma reportedly had diverse differentiation states. A reported correlation linked neoantigen-specific CD4+ T cells to CD8+, macrophage and B cell function.

In regard to this clone: Antigen unknown.

Clones were sequenced by immunoSEQ multiplex PCR, and TCRdb holds only the in-frame ones, with some missing. The sample lists around 130,000 clones, approximately 91% occurring once. This clonotype was sampled from a human donor with melanoma.

The CDR3: CASSLGRTSTDTQYF. The CDR3 DNA reads TGCGCCAGCAGCTTGGGGCGGACTAGCACAGATACGCAGTATTTT. The genes are TRBV5-1 and TRBJ2-3; maybe TRBD2 (5 bases). The germline gives CDR1 SGHRS, CDR2 YFSETQ. The CDR3 is 15 residues long. The V gene lost 0 bases and the J gene lost 0 bases, with 8 bases spanning the gap. Using reference TRBV5-1 and TRBJ2-3 for the parts outside the CDR3, the full variable domain is KAGVTQTPRYLIKTRGQQVTLSCSPISGHRSVSWYQQTPGQGLQFLFEYFSETQRNKGNFPGRFSGRQFSNSRSEMNVSTLELGDSALYLCASSLGRTSTDTQYFGPGTRLTVL.